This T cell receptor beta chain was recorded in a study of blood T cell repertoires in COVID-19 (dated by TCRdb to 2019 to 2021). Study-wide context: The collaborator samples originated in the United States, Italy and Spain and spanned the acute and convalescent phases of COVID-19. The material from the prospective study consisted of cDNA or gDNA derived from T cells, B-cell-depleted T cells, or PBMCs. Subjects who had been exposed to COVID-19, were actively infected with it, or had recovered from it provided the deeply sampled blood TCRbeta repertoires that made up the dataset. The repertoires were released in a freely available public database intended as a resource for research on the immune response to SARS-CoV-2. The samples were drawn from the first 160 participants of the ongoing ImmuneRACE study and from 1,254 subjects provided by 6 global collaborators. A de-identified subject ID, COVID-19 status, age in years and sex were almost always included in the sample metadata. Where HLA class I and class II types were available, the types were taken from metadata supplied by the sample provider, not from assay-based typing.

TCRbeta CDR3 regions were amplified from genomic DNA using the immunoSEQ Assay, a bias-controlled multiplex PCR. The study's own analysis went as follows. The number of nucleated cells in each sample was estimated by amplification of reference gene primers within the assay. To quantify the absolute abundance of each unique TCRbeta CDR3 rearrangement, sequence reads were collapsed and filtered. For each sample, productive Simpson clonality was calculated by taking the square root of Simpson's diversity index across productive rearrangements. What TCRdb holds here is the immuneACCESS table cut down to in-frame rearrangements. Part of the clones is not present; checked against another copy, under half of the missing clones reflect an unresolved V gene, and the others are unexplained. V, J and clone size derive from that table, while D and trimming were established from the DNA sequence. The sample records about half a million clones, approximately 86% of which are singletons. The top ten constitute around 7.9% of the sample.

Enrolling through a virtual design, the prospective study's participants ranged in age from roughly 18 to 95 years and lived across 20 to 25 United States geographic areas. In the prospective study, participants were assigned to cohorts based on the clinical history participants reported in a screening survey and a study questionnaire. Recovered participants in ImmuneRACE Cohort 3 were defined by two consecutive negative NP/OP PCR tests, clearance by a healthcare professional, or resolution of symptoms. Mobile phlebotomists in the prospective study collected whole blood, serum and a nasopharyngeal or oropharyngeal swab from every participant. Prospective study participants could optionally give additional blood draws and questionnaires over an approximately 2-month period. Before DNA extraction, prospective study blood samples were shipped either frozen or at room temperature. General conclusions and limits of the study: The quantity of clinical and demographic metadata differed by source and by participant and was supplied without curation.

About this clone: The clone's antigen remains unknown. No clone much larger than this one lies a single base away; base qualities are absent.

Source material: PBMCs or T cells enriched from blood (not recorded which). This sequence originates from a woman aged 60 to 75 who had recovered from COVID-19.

The sequenced DNA: TGTGCCAGCAGCCGGGGGGTAGACTCAAGAACGTACGAGCAGTTCTTC. Translated, it gives CASSRGVDSRTYEQFF. The chain employs TRBV5-4 and TRBJ2-1, with 7 bases in between that match TRBD2. Looking up the germline V gene (reference sequence) yields CDR1 SGHNT and CDR2 YYREEE. The CDR3 goes from the cysteine to the phenylalanine over 16 residues. CDR3 DNA is the only sequence kept; it has 48 bases, read in frame from the first base. V and J are trimmed by 4 bases and 10 bases, and the gene matches miss 17 bases of the junction.